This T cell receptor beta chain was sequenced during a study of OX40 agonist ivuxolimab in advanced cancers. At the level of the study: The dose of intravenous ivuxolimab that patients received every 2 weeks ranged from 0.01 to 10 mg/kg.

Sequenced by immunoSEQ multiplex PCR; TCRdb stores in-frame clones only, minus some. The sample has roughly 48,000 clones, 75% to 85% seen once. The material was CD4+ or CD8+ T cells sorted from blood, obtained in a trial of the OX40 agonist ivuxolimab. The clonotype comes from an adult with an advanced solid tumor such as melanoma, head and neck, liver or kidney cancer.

This CDR3 is CASEGTRGIPLHF. The DNA of the CDR3 is TGTGCCAGCGAGGGGACGAGGGGCATACCCCTCCACTTT. V usage is TRBV18 and J usage is TRBJ1-6; D is perhaps TRBD1 (5 bases). The ends were cut back, 8 bases at V and 12 bases at J, with 17 bases in the middle. Germline V gene lookup returns CDR1 KGHSH and CDR2 LQKENI. The CDR3 totals 13 residues.